Described below is a single T cell receptor beta chain sequence and its context. The antigen remains unidentified. These data come from a study of shared clonotypes between healthy human individuals. Replicate PCRs for sorted subsets used roughly 200 ng DNA; this equaled tens of thousands of T cell genomes. Only in-frame clones appear in the TCRdb table, and some are missing; sequencing was by immunoSEQ multiplex PCR. The sample gives some 2.1 million clones, 85% to 95% of which show up once; 0.13% is in the top ten. General observations from the study: It was expected that sequencing depth would affect clonotype sharing among donors.

CD45RA-negative memory and CD45RA+ naive subsets were split from the CD4+ cells. This TCR was recovered from a man aged 18 to 30 in good health. The material sequenced was naive CD4+ T cells sorted from blood. The subset was: CD45RA+ positively selected.

The CDR3 spells CASRPAPKRSGPKQYF. DNA of the CDR3: TGTGCCAGCAGACCCGCACCAAAAAGGTCTGGACCTAAGCAGTACTTC. This chain connects TRBV21-1 to TRBJ2-7. TRBV21-1 is noted as a pseudogene. The CDR3 has 16 amino acids.